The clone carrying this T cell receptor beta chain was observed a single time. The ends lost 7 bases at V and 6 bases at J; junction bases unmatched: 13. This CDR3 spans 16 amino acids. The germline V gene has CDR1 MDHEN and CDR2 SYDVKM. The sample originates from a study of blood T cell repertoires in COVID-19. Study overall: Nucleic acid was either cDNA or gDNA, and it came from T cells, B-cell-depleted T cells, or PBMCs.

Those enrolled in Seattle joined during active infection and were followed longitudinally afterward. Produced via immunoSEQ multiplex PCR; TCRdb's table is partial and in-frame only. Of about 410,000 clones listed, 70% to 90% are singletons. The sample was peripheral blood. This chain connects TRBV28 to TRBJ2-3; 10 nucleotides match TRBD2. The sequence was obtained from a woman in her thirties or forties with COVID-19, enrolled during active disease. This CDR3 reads CASTLKSGGAGDTQYF. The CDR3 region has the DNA TGTGCCAGCACCCTGAAGAGCGGGGGGGCCGGGGATACGCAGTATTTT. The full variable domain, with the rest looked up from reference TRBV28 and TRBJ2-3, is DVKVTQSSRYLVKRTGEKVFLECVQDMDHENMFWYRQDPGLGLRLIYFSYDVKMKEKGDIPEGYSVSREKKERFSLILESASTNQTSMYLCASTLKSGGAGDTQYFGPGTRLTVL.